The 17 T cell receptor beta chains in this list originate from one sample, sequenced in a study of early T cells in non-severe SARS-CoV-2 infection. TCRdb ran MiXCR on the 5' RACE reads and lists one entry per CDR3 protein. This table holds more than 85,000 distinct CDR3 sequences, around 13% found once. The sequencing sample was made of whole blood. Every receptor here comes from an adult who was a healthcare worker with PCR-confirmed SARS-CoV-2 infection or an uninfected control (not recorded which).

CDR3 coding DNA: TGCAGCGTTGCTTTCAGGGGGTCCGGGGATGGCTACACCTTC. The encoded protein is CSVAFRGSGDGYTF. This chain links TRBV29-1 with TRBJ1-2; 7 positions agree with TRBD1. Trimming removed 4 bases from V and 6 bases from J; junction bases left unmatched: 11. The CDR3 spans 14 residues. Germline CDR1 is SQVTM and CDR2 is ANQGSEA.

This clonotype has at least ten counts. This chain joins TRBV5-1 and TRBJ2-7, with 8 positions matching TRBD1. The CDR3 totals 15 residues. CDR1 is SGHRS, CDR2 YFSETQ, per germline. V lost 5 bases and J lost 2; bases outside the gene matches: 9. In DNA form, the CDR3 reads TGCGCCAGCAGTTCGTACAGGGGGAAGACCTACGAGCAGTACTTC. Its protein is CASSSYRGKTYEQYF.

CDR3 bases: TGTGCCACCAGTGATTTTAGATCCAAAAATGAGCAGTTCTTC. This sequence encodes CATSDFRSKNEQFF. The chain carries TRBV24-1 and TRBJ2-1; D is unresolved. Trimming left V 1 base short and J 7 bases short, with 10 bases between. Germline CDR1 and CDR2: KGHDR and SFDVKD. The CDR3 loop spans 14 amino acids.

This clonotype was counted a few times. V gene TRBV6-5 combines with J gene TRBJ1-2; tentative D call: TRBD1 (6 bases). Germline V lookup: CDR1 MNHEY, CDR2 SVGAGI. V gave up 0 bases and J gave up 1 base, with 6 bases separating them. The CDR3 totals 14 residues. CDR3 coding DNA: TGTGCCAGCAGTTACTCAGGGGGTAACTATGGCTACACCTTC. Translating gives CASSYSGGNYGYTF.

This clonotype has a handful of counts. The chain joins TRBV5-1 to TRBJ2-7; D is unresolved. The ends were cut back, 0 bases at V and 3 bases at J, with 10 bases in the middle. The CDR3 loop spans 14 amino acids. CDR1 is SGHRS and CDR2 is YFSETQ in the germline V gene. CDR3 DNA: TGCGCCAGCAGCTTGGAACCGGACGACTACGAGCAGTACTTC. It specifies CASSLEPDDYEQYF.

This clonotype was picked up a small number of times. This rearrangement joins TRBV18 to TRBJ2-3, with 9 bases aligning to TRBD1. The V gene end was trimmed by 5 bases and the J gene end by 4 bases; junction bases not matched to a gene: 7. The CDR3 runs to 15 residues. Germline CDR1 is KGHSH and CDR2 is LQKENI. Here the CDR3 DNA reads TGTGCCAGCTCATACGACAGGGGGGGAGCAGATACGCAGTATTTT. Amino acid sequence: CASSYDRGGADTQYF.

This clonotype was seen ten or more times. The chain joins TRBV6-5 to TRBJ2-5; tentative D call: TRBD2 (6 bases). Trimming stripped 6 bases from V and 2 bases from J, with 22 bases between. CDR3 length: 17 amino acids. Looked up from germline, CDR1 is MNHEY and CDR2 is SVGAGI. Here the CDR3 DNA reads TGTGCCAGCAGCCCGAAGCCCCCAGGCGCGGGGCAAGAGACCCAGTACTTC. The encoded protein is CASSPKPPGAGQETQYF.

Comments on this clonotype: One end of the junction fails to match germline, which may point to a read error. The genes are TRBV18 and TRBJ2-2; 10 nucleotides agree with TRBD2. There are 15 residues in the CDR3. CDR1 is KGHSH, CDR2 LQKENI, per germline. CDR3 nucleotide sequence: TGTGCCAGCTTACCACTAGCGGGATCTCCCGGGGAGCTGTTTTTT. Translated: CASLPLAGSPGELFF.

This clonotype was observed at least ten times. This chain links TRBV18 with TRBJ1-1, with D possibly being TRBD1 (5 bases). The germline gives CDR1 KGHSH, CDR2 LQKENI. V was cut by 3 bases and J by 10 bases, with 9 bases left in between. The CDR3 length is 11 residues. The CDR3 is CASSPGRGAFF. The CDR3 coding sequence is TGTGCCAGCTCACCGGGGAGGGGAGCTTTCTTT.

This chain links TRBV4-2 with TRBJ2-1; 13 nucleotides line up with TRBD2. Germline assignment: CDR1 LGHNA and CDR2 YNFKEQ. With V trimmed by 4 bases and J by 3 bases, 6 bases remained unmatched. CDR3 size: 17 residues. The CDR3 nucleotides read TGTGCCAGCAGCCTTGGGACTAGCGGGAAGGGCTACAATGAGCAGTTCTTC. Its protein is CASSLGTSGKGYNEQFF.

This clonotype was observed a few times. This chain links TRBV10-2 with TRBJ2-5; the D is unclear. The germline V gene has CDR1 WSHSY and CDR2 SAAADI. This CDR3 is 13 amino acids long. The germline V and J ends were trimmed by 2 bases and 6 bases, with 10 bases remaining between them. CDR3 in DNA: TGCGCCAGCAGTGAGATGGAAATGAAGACCCAGTACTTC. Protein: CASSEMEMKTQYF.

CDR3 residues: CSARWLPGELFF. Written as DNA, the CDR3 is TGCAGTGCTAGATGGCTCCCCGGGGAGCTGTTTTTT. The chain uses TRBV20-1 and TRBJ2-2; unclear D gene. Looked up from germline, CDR1 is DFQATT and CDR2 is SNEGSKA (reference sequence). The V gene lost 2 bases and the J gene lost 6 bases, with 7 bases spanning the gap. The CDR3 runs 12 residues.

Ten or more counts support this clonotype. The CDR3 spells CASSLPGGSATGELFF. DNA of the CDR3: TGCGCCAGCAGCTTGCCGGGCGGGAGTGCCACCGGGGAGCTGTTTTTT. The rearrangement uses TRBV5-1 and TRBJ2-2; 7 positions match TRBD2. Germline CDR1 is SGHRS and CDR2 is YFSETQ. This CDR3 has 16 residues. The ends lost 1 base at V and 4 bases at J; junction bases unmatched: 7.

This clonotype showed up many times. This rearrangement joins TRBV12-3 or TRBV12-4 to TRBJ2-7, with D perhaps assigned TRBD1 or TRBD2 (5 bases each). The ends were cut back, 8 bases at V and 6 bases at J, with 17 bases in the middle. The CDR3 totals 13 residues. As DNA, the CDR3 is TGTGCCAGCGCTCAGGGAGTTCGCTCCGAGCAGTACTTC. It codes for CASAQGVRSEQYF.

Only a few counts were recorded for this clonotype. The chain is built from TRBV18 and TRBJ2-6; unclear D gene. Trimming took 2 bases from V and 1 from J, leaving 9 bases between them. The CDR3 is 16 residues long. Per the germline V gene, CDR1 is KGHSH and CDR2 is LQKENI. CDR3 bases: TGTGCCAGCTCACCAAACTTAGGTTCTGGGGCCAACGTCCTGACTTTC. Its translation is CASSPNLGSGANVLTF.

This clonotype was recorded at least ten times. This rearrangement joins TRBV6-1 to TRBJ2-3; D is possibly TRBD1 or TRBD2 (5 bases each). This CDR3 contains 14 residues. V lost 0 bases and J lost 6, with 10 bases in between. In germline, CDR1 is MNHNS, CDR2 SASEGT. The CDR3 coding sequence is TGTGCCAGCAGTGAAGCGACGGGGACGGATACGCAGTATTTT. This translates into CASSEATGTDTQYF.

A few counts support this clonotype. The rearrangement uses TRBV19 and TRBJ1-4; D is undetermined. The V gene lost 10 bases and the J gene lost 7 bases, with 16 bases spanning the gap. Germline assignment: CDR1 LNHDA and CDR2 SQIVND (reference sequence). The CDR3 has 13 residues. The CDR3 protein is CATERRLGEKLFF. Here the CDR3 DNA reads TGTGCCACCGAGCGGCGTTTAGGTGAAAAACTGTTTTTT.